The subject of this entry is one TCR beta chain. RNA, at about 0.5 to 1 ug, was reverse transcribed with random hexamers. TCRdb reanalysed the immunoSEQ multiplex PCR reads using MiXCR and keeps one entry per CDR3 protein. This table has about 84,000 distinct CDR3 sequences, around 96% appearing once. The source of the sample is a study of CD8 T cells in Susac syndrome. Germline CDR1 and CDR2: LNHNV and YYDKDF (reference sequence). V was shortened by 3 bases and J by 6 bases, with 14 bases between the two germline ends. The CDR3 totals 14 residues. The sequence derives from a human donor with Susac syndrome. The sequenced sample consisted of CD8+ T cells from PBMCs. This chain uses TRBV15 with TRBJ1-2; D possibly corresponds to TRBD1 (6 bases). The CDR3 coding sequence is TGTGCCACCAGCAGCTACAGGGATTTCGATGGCTACACCTTC. Translating gives CATSSYRDFDGYTF.